These 27 T cell receptor beta chains share one sample of origin, sequenced in a study of cytomegalovirus exposure and HLA in healthy donors. The PCR was carried out with 60 Vbeta primers and 13 Jbeta primers. Assay: immunoSEQ multiplex PCR; the TCRdb copy retains only in-frame clones and omits some. The sample lists roughly 190,000 clones; less than 85% were seen once. Sequencing was performed on PBMCs. All receptors derive from a girl aged 10 to 17 in good health and CMV-seropositive.

This clone came up a few times. Other DNA sequences in this specimen translate into the identical CDR3. This chain connects TRBV18 to TRBJ1-2, with D perhaps TRBD1 (5 bases). This CDR3 comprises 12 residues. V was shortened by 3 bases and J by 4 bases, with 6 bases between the two germline ends. The germline gives CDR1 KGHSH, CDR2 LQKENI. In nucleotides, the CDR3 is TGTGCCAGCTCACCGGGGGGCTATGGCTACACCTTC. Encoded protein: CASSPGGYGYTF.

In DNA form, the CDR3 reads TGCAGCTCCAAGGTGGCAGGGGGCAACATTCAGTACTTC. This codes for CSSKVAGGNIQYF. V is TRBV29-1 and J is TRBJ2-4, with 8 nucleotides matching TRBD1. CDR1 SQVTM and CDR2 ANQGSEA come from the germline V gene. The ends lost 8 bases at V and 7 bases at J; junction bases unmatched: 10. CDR3 size: 13 residues.

The chain uses TRBV6-1 and TRBJ2-1; D is undetermined. The CDR3 length is 12 residues. Germline loops: CDR1 MNHNS, CDR2 SASEGT. V gave up 3 bases and J gave up 4 bases, with 4 bases separating them. CDR3 nucleotides: TGTGCCAGCAGTGACAGATACAATGAGCAGTTCTTC. Its translation is CASSDRYNEQFF.

This clone was seen more than once but under ten times. Other nucleotide sequences in the sample specify the same CDR3. This sequence joins TRBV5-1 and TRBJ2-5, with TRBD1 identical over 7 bases. CDR1 and CDR2 from the germline V gene are SGHRS and YFSETQ. V gave up 4 bases and J gave up 1 base; unmatched junction bases: 4. The CDR3 runs 14 residues. CDR3 residues: CASSLGQSQETQYF. The DNA of the CDR3 is TGCGCCAGCAGCCTGGGACAGAGCCAAGAGACCCAGTACTTC.

The chain combines TRBV6-5 with TRBJ2-1, with TRBD2 matching 8 bases. Per germline, CDR1 MNHEY and CDR2 SVGAGI. V lost 6 bases and J lost 0; bases outside the gene matches: 4. This CDR3 has 15 amino acids. The CDR3 DNA follows: TGTGCCAGCAGCAAAAGCGGGGGCTCCTACAATGAGCAGTTCTTC. Its translation is CASSKSGGSYNEQFF.

The CDR3 sequence is CASSGGGGFYEQYF. CDR3 in DNA: TGTGCCAGCAGTGGCGGAGGGGGCTTCTACGAGCAGTACTTC. The chain links TRBV2 to TRBJ2-7; maybe TRBD1 (7 bases). CDR1 SNHLY and CDR2 FYNNEI come from the germline V gene. Between the trimmed V and J ends, which lost 4 bases and 3 bases, there was a span of 13 bases. This CDR3 has 14 amino acids. The full variable domain, rest sourced from reference TRBV2 and TRBJ2-7, is EPEVTQTPSHQVTQMGQEVILRCVPISNHLYFYWYRQILGQKVEFLVSFYNNEISEKSEIFDDQFSVERPDGSNFTLKIRSTKLEDSAMYFCASSGGGGFYEQYFGPGTRLTVT.

The V call is TRBV6-5, the J call TRBJ2-5, with 7 positions matching TRBD2. This CDR3 has 15 amino acids. Trimming removed 3 bases from V and 0 bases from J; junction bases left unmatched: 4. Germline V gives CDR1 MNHEY, CDR2 SVGAGI. CDR3 DNA: TGTGCCAGCAGTTATCTAGCGGAAAACCAAGAGACCCAGTACTTC. Protein sequence: CASSYLAENQETQYF.

The chain couples TRBV4-3 to TRBJ1-2; D remains ambiguous. Germline-derived CDR1 and CDR2 are LGHNA and YSLEER. The CDR3 totals 17 residues. Trimming took off 3 bases at V and 3 bases at J, with 20 bases between the two ends. Here the CDR3 reads CASSHHDAAATDYGYTF. The CDR3 bases are TGCGCCAGCAGCCACCACGATGCGGCCGCTACTGACTATGGCTACACCTTC.

This clone was observed a single time. This sequence joins TRBV6-5 and TRBJ1-6; D gene ambiguous. CDR1 is MNHEY and CDR2 is SVGAGI in the germline V gene. With 5 bases removed from V and 14 bases from J, the gap between germline ends came to 13 bases. The CDR3 loop spans 12 amino acids. This CDR3 reads CASSRAGSSLHF. The CDR3, as DNA: TGTGCCAGCAGTCGGGCGGGGTCCTCCCTCCACTTT.

The genes are TRBV19 and TRBJ2-7; the D gene is possibly TRBD1 (5 bases). CDR3 length equals 11 residues. Germline V gene data show CDR1 as LNHDA and CDR2 as SQIVND (reference sequence). Trimming stripped 6 bases from V and 5 bases from J, with 8 bases between. The CDR3 coding sequence is TGTGCCAGTAGCGACAGCGACGAGCAGTACTTC. This gives the protein CASSDSDEQYF.

The chain employs TRBV5-1 and TRBJ2-5; 11 bases agree with TRBD2. J gave up 3 bases and V 4 bases, and 2 bases lay outside the gene matches. This CDR3 contains 14 residues. Germline V lookup: CDR1 SGHRS, CDR2 YFSETQ. CDR3 loop: CASSQGLAEETQYF. For the CDR3, the DNA is TGCGCCAGCAGCCAGGGACTAGCGGAAGAGACCCAGTACTTC.

This chain joins TRBV25-1 and TRBJ1-1; TRBD1 matches 8 bases. Germline-derived CDR1 and CDR2 are MGHDK and SYGVNS. The J segment lost 5 bases and the V segment lost 4 bases, leaving 6 bases of the junction unmatched. This CDR3 has 14 residues. This chain's CDR3 is CASSGTGSATEAFF. The DNA of the CDR3 is TGTGCCAGCAGTGGGACAGGGTCTGCGACTGAAGCTTTCTTT. The complete variable domain, with remaining parts taken from reference TRBV25-1 and TRBJ1-1, reads EADIYQTPRYLVIGTGKKITLECSQTMGHDKMYWYQQDPGMELHLIHYSYGVNSTEKGDLSSESTVSRIRTEHFPLTLESARPSHTSQYLCASSGTGSATEAFFGQGTRLTVV.

The chain uses TRBV4-2 and TRBJ1-3; 7 nucleotides align to TRBD1. There are 14 residues in the CDR3. Trimming took 2 bases from V and 2 from J; bases not matched to a gene: 0. Germline V lookup: CDR1 LGHNA, CDR2 YNFKEQ. Written as DNA, the CDR3 is TGTGCCAGCAGCCAACAGGGGGCTGGAAACACCATATATTTT. Its translation is CASSQQGAGNTIYF.

This chain connects TRBV16 to TRBJ2-7; D uncertain. CDR1 is KGHSY, CDR2 FQNENV, per germline. The CDR3 is 14 amino acids. The V and J ends lost 2 bases and 0 bases respectively, with 8 bases between them. The CDR3 DNA is TGTGCCAGCAGCCAACAGGCAAGCTCCTACGAGCAGTACTTC. Its protein is CASSQQASSYEQYF.

The chain combines TRBV30 with TRBJ2-5, with TRBD2 as a possible D gene (5 bases). The CDR3 covers 11 residues. Germline lookup yields CDR1 GTSNPN and CDR2 SVGIG (reference sequence). Trimming cost V 7 bases and J 3 bases, with 9 bases left between them. The CDR3 nucleotides are TGTGCCTCTCAGGAGGAAGAGACCCAGTACTTC. Translating gives CASQEEETQYF. The complete variable domain, with remaining parts taken from reference TRBV30 and TRBJ2-5, reads SQTIHQWPATLVQPVGSPLSLECTVEGTSNPNLYWYRQAAGRGLQLLFYSVGIGQISSEVPQNLSASRPQDRQFILSSKKLLLSDSGFYLCASQEEETQYFGPGTRLLVL.

The chain joins TRBV21-1 to TRBJ1-2; the listed D gene, TRBD1, was not tested against the DNA. TRBV21-1 is a documented pseudogene. This CDR3 spans 13 amino acids. In nucleotides, the CDR3 is TGTGCCAGGAAACCAGGGGGGTCCGGTGGCTACACCTTC. This encodes CARKPGGSGGYTF.

In this sample, this clone turned up a few times. J is TRBJ2-5 and V is TRBV10-3; 9 bases line up with TRBD1. CDR3 length equals 16 residues. V lost 3 bases and J lost 4; bases outside the gene matches: 9. CDR1 and CDR2 (germline): ENHRY, SYGVKD. The DNA of the CDR3 is TGTGCCATCAGTGAATACAGGGGGCGCCCAGGAGAGACCCAGTACTTC. The encoded protein is CAISEYRGRPGETQYF.

V usage is TRBV7-7 and J usage is TRBJ2-2; the match to TRBD2 covers 9 bases. V was clipped by 1 base and J by 5 bases; unmatched bases: 2. CDR3 length equals 15 residues. Germline values: CDR1 SSHAT, CDR2 FNYEAQ (reference sequence). The DNA for the CDR3 is TGTGCCAGCAGCTTAGTGAGCGGGGGGACCGGGGAGCTGTTTTTT. Translating gives CASSLVSGGTGELFF.

CDR3 bases: TGCGCCAGCAGTGACCACAGGGACTATGGCTACACCTTC. Amino acid sequence: CASSDHRDYGYTF. The gene calls are TRBV10-1 and TRBJ1-2, with TRBD1 as a possible D gene (6 bases). Germline assignment: CDR1 WNHNN and CDR2 SYGVQD (reference sequence). This CDR3 comprises 13 residues. Trimming left V 3 bases short and J 3 bases short, with 8 bases between.

The V and J genes are TRBV27 and TRBJ1-5, with unresolved D. The V gene's germline CDR1 is MNHEY and CDR2 SMNVEV (reference sequence). This CDR3 is built from 15 residues. The V end was cut by 8 bases, the J end by 4 bases, with 18 bases between. The CDR3 bases are TGTGCCAGCCCAATGACGGCGGCAAGTAATCAGCCCCAGCATTTT. Translating gives CASPMTAASNQPQHF.

This clone appeared a single time. The V and J genes are TRBV4-1 and TRBJ2-5, with 8 bases identical to TRBD2. Germline CDR1 MGHRA, CDR2 YSYEKL. After removal of 1 base from V and 4 bases from J, the junction contained 11 bases not matched to a gene. This CDR3 spans 17 amino acids. CDR3 amino acids: CASSQAPERGLGETQYF. The CDR3 nucleotides are TGCGCCAGCAGCCAAGCCCCGGAGCGGGGGTTAGGAGAGACCCAGTACTTC.

The chain links TRBV11-2 to TRBJ2-3, with a tentative D call TRBD2 (5 bases). CDR3 size: 18 residues. V was trimmed by 0 bases and J by 2 bases, leaving 18 bases between them. CDR1 and CDR2 from the germline V gene are SGHAT and FQNNGV. The CDR3 loop is CASSLDDLQWTHTDTQYF. The CDR3, as DNA: TGTGCCAGCAGCTTAGATGACCTACAGTGGACTCACACAGATACGCAGTATTTT.

The chain carries TRBV19 and TRBJ2-3, with D possibly TRBD2 on 5 matching bases. From germline, CDR1 is LNHDA and CDR2 SQIVND (reference sequence). The CDR3 is 12 amino acids. Trimming cost V 6 bases and J 2 bases, with 6 bases left between them. CDR3 in amino acids: CASSGDTDTQYF. CDR3 bases: TGTGCCAGTAGCGGGGACACAGATACGCAGTATTTT. Based on the CDR3 plus reference TRBV19 and TRBJ2-3, the full variable domain is DGGITQSPKYLFRKEGQNVTLSCEQNLNHDAMYWYRQDPGQGLRLIYYSQIVNDFQKGDIAEGYSVSREKKESFPLTVTSAQKNPTAFYLCASSGDTDTQYFGPGTRLTVL.

The rearrangement links TRBV9 to TRBJ2-2; 11 bases fit TRBD2. Germline CDR1 SGDLS, CDR2 YYNGEE. V gave up 4 bases and J gave up 7 bases; unmatched junction bases: 9. This CDR3 contains 16 residues. The CDR3 loop reads CASSSRTSGLGGELFF. The CDR3 coding sequence is TGTGCCAGCAGCTCGCGGACTAGCGGGTTGGGCGGGGAGCTGTTTTTT.

This chain links TRBV11-2 with TRBJ1-2, with 8 positions matching TRBD1. This CDR3 region has 19 residues. Germline lookup yields CDR1 SGHAT and CDR2 FQNNGV. V shed 4 bases, J shed 8 bases, and the junction held 24 bases outside the gene matches. The CDR3 sequence: CASSSHARGGQGRTDGYTF. The CDR3 nucleotides read TGTGCCAGCAGCTCTCATGCTCGGGGTGGACAGGGAAGGACGGACGGCTACACCTTC.

The genes are TRBV5-4 and TRBJ2-7; TRBD2 agrees at 8 bases. This CDR3 has 15 residues. CDR1 is SGHNT, CDR2 YYREEE, per germline (reference sequence). J lost 4 bases, V lost 4 bases, and 10 bases had no gene match. CDR3 in DNA: TGTGCCAGCAGCACGCGTTCGGGGGGGCCTTACGAGCAGTACTTC. It is translated as CASSTRSGGPYEQYF. Based on the CDR3 plus reference TRBV5-4 and TRBJ2-7, the full variable domain is ETGVTQSPTHLIKTRGQQVTLRCSSQSGHNTVSWYQQALGQGPQFIFQYYREEENGRGNFPPRFSGLQFPNYSSELNVNALELDDSALYLCASSTRSGGPYEQYFGPGTRLTVT.

The genes are TRBV5-1 and TRBJ2-1, with D unclear. This CDR3 spans 13 amino acids. Trimming took off 0 bases at V and 8 bases at J, with 9 bases between the two ends. Germline V gives CDR1 SGHRS, CDR2 YFSETQ. As DNA, the CDR3 is TGCGCCAGCAGCTTGGAAACTGCGGATGAGCAGTTCTTC. Protein sequence: CASSLETADEQFF.